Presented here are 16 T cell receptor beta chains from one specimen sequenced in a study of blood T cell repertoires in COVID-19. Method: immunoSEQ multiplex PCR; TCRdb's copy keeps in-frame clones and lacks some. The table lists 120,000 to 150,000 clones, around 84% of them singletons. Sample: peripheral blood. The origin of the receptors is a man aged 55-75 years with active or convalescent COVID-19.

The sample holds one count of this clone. CDR3 protein: CASSEDQGQTQYF. For the CDR3, the DNA is TGTGCCAGCAGTGAAGACCAGGGCCAGACCCAGTACTTC. The V call is TRBV6-1, the J call TRBJ2-5; maybe TRBD1 (5 bases). V dropped 1 base and J dropped 6 bases, with 9 bases sitting between them. The CDR3 spans 13 residues. The germline CDR1 and CDR2 sequences are MNHNS and SASEGT.

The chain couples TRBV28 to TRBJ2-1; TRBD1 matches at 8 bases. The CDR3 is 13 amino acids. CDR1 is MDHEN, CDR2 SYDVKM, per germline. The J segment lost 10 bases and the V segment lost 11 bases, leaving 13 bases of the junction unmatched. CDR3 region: CAAFGQGAREQFF. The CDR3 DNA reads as TGTGCCGCATTTGGGCAGGGGGCAAGAGAGCAGTTCTTC.

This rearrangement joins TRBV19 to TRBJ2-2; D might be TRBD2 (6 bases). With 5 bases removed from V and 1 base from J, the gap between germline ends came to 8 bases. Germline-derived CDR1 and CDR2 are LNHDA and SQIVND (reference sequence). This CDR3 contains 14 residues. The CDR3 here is CASSLGGNTGELFF. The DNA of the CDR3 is TGTGCCAGTAGTCTCGGGGGGAACACCGGGGAGCTGTTTTTT.

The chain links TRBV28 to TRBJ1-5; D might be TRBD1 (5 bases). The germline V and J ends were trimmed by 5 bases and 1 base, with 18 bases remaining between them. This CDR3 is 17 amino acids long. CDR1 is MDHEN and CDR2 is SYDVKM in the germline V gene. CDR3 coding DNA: TGTGCCAGCAGTCCATCCGGGGGACCGTGGAGCAATCAGCCCCAGCATTTT. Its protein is CASSPSGGPWSNQPQHF. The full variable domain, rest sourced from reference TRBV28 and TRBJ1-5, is DVKVTQSSRYLVKRTGEKVFLECVQDMDHENMFWYRQDPGLGLRLIYFSYDVKMKEKGDIPEGYSVSREKKERFSLILESASTNQTSMYLCASSPSGGPWSNQPQHFGDGTRLSIL.

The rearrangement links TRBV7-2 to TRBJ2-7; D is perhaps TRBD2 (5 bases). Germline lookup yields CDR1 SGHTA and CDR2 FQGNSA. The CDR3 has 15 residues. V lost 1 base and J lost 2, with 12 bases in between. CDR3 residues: CASSLDRGPTYEQYF. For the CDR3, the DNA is TGTGCCAGCAGCTTAGACCGGGGTCCTACCTACGAGCAGTACTTC.

CDR3 protein: CAWSGLAGESNTGELFF. The DNA for the CDR3 is TGTGCCTGGAGTGGACTAGCGGGGGAATCGAACACCGGGGAGCTGTTTTTT. The chain couples TRBV30 to TRBJ2-2, with 12 bases that match TRBD2. The germline gives CDR1 GTSNPN, CDR2 SVGIG (reference sequence). The CDR3 sequence is 17 residues long. The trim removed 1 base at V and 0 bases at J, leaving 3 bases unmatched.

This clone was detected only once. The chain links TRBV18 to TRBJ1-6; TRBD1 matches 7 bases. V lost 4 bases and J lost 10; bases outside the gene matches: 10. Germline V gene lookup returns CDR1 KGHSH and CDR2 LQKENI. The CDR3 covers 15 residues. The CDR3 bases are TGTGCCAGCTCACAAGGACAGGTGGTAGGCTCACCCCTCCACTTT. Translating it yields CASSQGQVVGSPLHF.

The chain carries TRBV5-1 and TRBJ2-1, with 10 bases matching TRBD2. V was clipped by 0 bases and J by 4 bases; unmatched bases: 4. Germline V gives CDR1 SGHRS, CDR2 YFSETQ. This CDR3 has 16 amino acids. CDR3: CASSLGSGRGYNEQFF. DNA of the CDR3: TGCGCCAGCAGCTTGGGGAGCGGGAGGGGATACAATGAGCAGTTCTTC.

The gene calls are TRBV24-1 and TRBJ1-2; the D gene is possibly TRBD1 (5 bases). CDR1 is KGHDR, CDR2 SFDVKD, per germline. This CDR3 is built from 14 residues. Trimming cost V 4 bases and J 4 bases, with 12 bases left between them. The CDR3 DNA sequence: TGTGCCACCAGTGACCTGGACAATACCTATGGCTACACCTTC. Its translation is CATSDLDNTYGYTF.

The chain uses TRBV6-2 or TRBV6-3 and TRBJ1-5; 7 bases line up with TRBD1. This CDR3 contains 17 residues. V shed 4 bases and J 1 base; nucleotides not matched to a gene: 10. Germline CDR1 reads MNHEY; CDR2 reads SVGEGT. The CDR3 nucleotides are TGTGCCAGCAGTTCCTCAGGGGGAATTTGGAGCAATCAGCCCCAGCATTTT. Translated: CASSSSGGIWSNQPQHF.

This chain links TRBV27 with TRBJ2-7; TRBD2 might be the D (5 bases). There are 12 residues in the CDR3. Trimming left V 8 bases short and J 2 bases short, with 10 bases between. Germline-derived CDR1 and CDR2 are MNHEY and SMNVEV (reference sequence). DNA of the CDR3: TGTGCCAGCCGACGGGGTGCCTACGAGCAGTACTTC. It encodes CASRRGAYEQYF.

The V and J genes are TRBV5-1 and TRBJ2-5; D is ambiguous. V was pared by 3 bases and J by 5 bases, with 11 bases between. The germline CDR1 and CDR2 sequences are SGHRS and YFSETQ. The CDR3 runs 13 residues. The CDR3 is CASSSNSFETQYF. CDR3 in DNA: TGCGCCAGCAGCTCGAATAGCTTTGAGACCCAGTACTTC.

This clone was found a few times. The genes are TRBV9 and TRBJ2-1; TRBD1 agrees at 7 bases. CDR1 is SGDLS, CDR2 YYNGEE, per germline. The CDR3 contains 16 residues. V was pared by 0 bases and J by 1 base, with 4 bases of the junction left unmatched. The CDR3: CASSVEGRGSYNEQFF. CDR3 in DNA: TGTGCCAGCAGCGTAGAGGGCAGGGGGTCCTACAATGAGCAGTTCTTC.

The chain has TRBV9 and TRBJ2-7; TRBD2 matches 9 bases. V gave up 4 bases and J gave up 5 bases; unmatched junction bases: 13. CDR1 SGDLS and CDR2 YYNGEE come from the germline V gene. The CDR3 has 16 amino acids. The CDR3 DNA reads TGTGCCAGCAGCCCCACCGGGGGGACTAGCTGGGACGAGCAGTACTTC. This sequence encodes CASSPTGGTSWDEQYF.

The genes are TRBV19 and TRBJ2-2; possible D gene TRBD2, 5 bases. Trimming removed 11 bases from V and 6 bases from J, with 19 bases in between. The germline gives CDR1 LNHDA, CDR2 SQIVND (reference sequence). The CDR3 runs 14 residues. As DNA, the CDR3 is TGTGCCTCCGACGGGGTCCCGAGGGCCGGGGAGCTGTTTTTT. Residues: CASDGVPRAGELFF.

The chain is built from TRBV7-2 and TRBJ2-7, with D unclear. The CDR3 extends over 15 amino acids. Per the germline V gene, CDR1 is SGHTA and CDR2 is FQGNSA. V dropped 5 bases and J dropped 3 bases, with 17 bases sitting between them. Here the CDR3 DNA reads TGTGCCAGCAGCCACCCCGTGTTGACACTCTACGAGCAGTACTTC. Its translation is CASSHPVLTLYEQYF.